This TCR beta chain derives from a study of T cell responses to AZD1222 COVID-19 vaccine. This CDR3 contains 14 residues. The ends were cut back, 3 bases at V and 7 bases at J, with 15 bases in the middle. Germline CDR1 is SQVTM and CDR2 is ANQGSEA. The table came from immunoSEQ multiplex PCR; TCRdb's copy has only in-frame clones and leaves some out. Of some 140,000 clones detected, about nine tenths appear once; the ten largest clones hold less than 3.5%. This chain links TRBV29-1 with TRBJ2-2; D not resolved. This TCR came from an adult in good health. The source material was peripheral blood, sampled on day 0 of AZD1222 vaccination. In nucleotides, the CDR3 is TGCAGCGTTGAGTACAGAAGGCAAAGCGGGGAGCTGTTTTTT. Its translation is CSVEYRRQSGELFF.